This paragraph reports one T cell receptor beta chain. Its specific antigen is unknown. Base qualities are not provided; no much larger clone lies one nucleotide away. CDR1 LGHDT and CDR2 YNNKEL are derived from the germline V gene (reference sequence). Clipping removes 1 base from V and 10 bases from J, with 12 as the unmatched junction base count. The CDR3, cysteine through phenylalanine, is 16 amino acids long. Only the CDR3 part of the read is kept: 48 bases, read in frame from the first base. TCRbeta CDR3 regions were amplified from genomic DNA by means of the immunoSEQ Assay, a bias-controlled multiplex PCR. The paper's data handling went like this. Within the assay, amplification of reference gene primers was used to estimate how many nucleated cells each sample contained. Sequence reads were collapsed and filtered to measure the absolute abundance of every unique TCRbeta CDR3 rearrangement. For each sample, productive Simpson clonality was calculated as the square root of Simpson's diversity index across productive rearrangements. Not all clones reach the TCRdb copy of this immuneACCESS table, which keeps in-frame sequences only. Checked studies attribute under half of the gap to unresolved V genes and leave the rest unexplained. That table gives V, J and clone size, and the DNA gave D and trimming. Present in this sample are approximately 200,000 clones, 85% to 90% of which were seen just once. The ten largest clonotypes hold roughly 2.6% of the sample.

The data belong to a study of blood T cell repertoires in COVID-19 (dated by TCRdb to 2018 to 2020). About the full investigation: Collaborator samples came from the United States, Italy and Spain and covered acute and convalescent phases of COVID-19. The prospective study material was composed of cDNA or gDNA derived from T cells, B-cell-depleted T cells, or PBMCs. The dataset comprised deeply sampled blood TCRbeta repertoires from subjects exposed to, actively infected with, or recovered from COVID-19. The repertoires were made available in a free public database intended to serve as a resource for research on the immune response to SARS-CoV-2. The samples were drawn from the first 160 participants of the ongoing ImmuneRACE study and from 950 to 1,500 subjects provided by 6 global collaborators. Nearly every sample came with metadata listing a de-identified subject ID, COVID-19 status, age in years and sex. Where available, HLA class I and class II types were taken from metadata supplied by the sample provider and were not determined by assay-based typing. Broad study findings and their caveats: How much clinical and demographic metadata was included differed by source and by participant, and the metadata was provided uncurated.

At one collaborating source in Seattle, patients were enrolled during active infection and were followed longitudinally through the course of disease. Whole blood was collected in K2EDTA tubes by collaborating institutions according to the institutions' own protocols. For TCRbeta analysis, collaborator samples were shipped as frozen whole blood, as isolated PBMCs, or as DNA extracted from either sample type. The chain is encoded by TRBV3-1 (or the pseudogene TRBV3-2) joined to TRBJ1-4; 7 bases in the junction line up with TRBD1. Input material: peripheral blood. The origin of this receptor is a young man with COVID-19, enrolled during active disease. The bases are TGTGCCAGCAGCCAAGGGACAGGACTACTCTTAGGAAAACTGTTTTTT. This gives the protein CASSQGTGLLLGKLFF.